The 5 T cell receptor beta chains given below trace back to one sample, sequenced in a study of CD8 T cells in Susac syndrome. Reverse transcription of roughly 0.45 to 1 ug RNA used random hexamers. TCRdb ran MiXCR on the immunoSEQ multiplex PCR reads and lists one entry per CDR3 protein. The sample has 130,000 to 150,000 distinct CDR3 sequences, roughly 94% seen once. Sequenced material: CD4+ T cells from PBMCs. The origin of the receptors is a human donor in good health.

This chain links TRBV11-3 with TRBJ1-1; TRBD1 might be the D (5 bases). CDR3 length: 13 amino acids. Per germline, CDR1 SGHNT and CDR2 YENEEA. The V and J ends lost 5 bases and 7 bases respectively, with 14 bases between them. The CDR3 nucleotides read TGTGCCAGCAGCCGAGATCCCACAGGTGAAGCTTTCTTT. Translated: CASSRDPTGEAFF.

The CDR3 here is CASSIPTGGFVQPQHF. The CDR3 DNA reads as TGTGCCAGTAGTATACCAACAGGGGGCTTTGTTCAGCCCCAGCATTTT. The V and J genes are TRBV19 and TRBJ1-5; 9 positions match TRBD1. Germline V gene data show CDR1 as LNHDA and CDR2 as SQIVND (reference sequence). V shed 2 bases and J 6 bases; nucleotides not matched to a gene: 8. The CDR3 has 16 amino acids.

The chain employs TRBV18 and TRBJ1-5; TRBD1 matches 9 bases. The germline CDR1 and CDR2 sequences are KGHSH and LQKENI. J gave up 4 bases and V 2 bases, and 9 bases lay outside the gene matches. There are 17 residues in the CDR3. The CDR3 loop reads CASSPSKTGGLNQPQHF. CDR3 nucleotides: TGTGCCAGCTCACCATCGAAGACAGGGGGTTTGAATCAGCCCCAGCATTTT.

J is TRBJ1-1 and V is TRBV12-3 or TRBV12-4; no clear D gene. Between the trimmed V and J ends, which lost 3 bases and 4 bases, there was a span of 9 bases. This CDR3 spans 13 amino acids. CDR3: CASSFFGVTEAFF. CDR3 nucleotide sequence: TGTGCCAGCAGTTTCTTCGGAGTCACTGAAGCTTTCTTT.

This sequence joins TRBV5-1 and TRBJ1-3, with a possible D match to TRBD1 (5 bases). CDR1 is SGHRS, CDR2 YFSETQ, per germline. CDR3 length equals 16 residues. V lost 1 base and J 0 bases, leaving 11 bases between the germline ends. The CDR3 sequence: CASSLIPGGSGNTIYF. Written as DNA, the CDR3 is TGCGCCAGCAGCTTGATTCCCGGGGGCTCTGGAAACACCATATATTTT. Supplemented by reference TRBV5-1 and TRBJ1-3, the full variable domain reads KAGVTQTPRYLIKTRGQQVTLSCSPISGHRSVSWYQQTPGQGLQFLFEYFSETQRNKGNFPGRFSGRQFSNSRSEMNVSTLELGDSALYLCASSLIPGGSGNTIYFGEGSWLTVV.